The T cell receptor beta chain under discussion was sequenced for a study of T cells in Graves' hyperthyroidism and ophthalmopathy. The study, taken as a whole, reports: Expanded thyroid clonotypes (above 0.001) were mostly also found in blood.

The ends were cut back, 0 bases at V and 6 bases at J, with 12 bases in the middle. Germline V gene data show CDR1 as PRHDT and CDR2 as FYEKMQ (reference sequence). This CDR3 region has 14 residues. Amplified TCR beta CDR3 regions came from RNA transcripts. The HTBI set primed first-round TCR CDR3 RT-PCR. Each CDR3 protein is one row after TCRdb ran MiXCR on the multiplex PCR reads. The repertoire holds a few hundred thousand distinct CDR3 sequences, roughly 18% seen once, with 40% in the top ten. Regarding this clonotype: Its antigen is not identified.

Extraction of PBMCs used 10 ml of fresh peripheral blood. Sequenced input: blood. This sequence joins TRBV13 and TRBJ2-7; D unresolved. The sequence derives from a man younger than 30 with Graves' ophthalmopathy. CDR3 in DNA: TGTGCCAGCAGCTTAGGCCTCAGAGGAAGCGAGCAGTACTTC. Its translation: CASSLGLRGSEQYF.